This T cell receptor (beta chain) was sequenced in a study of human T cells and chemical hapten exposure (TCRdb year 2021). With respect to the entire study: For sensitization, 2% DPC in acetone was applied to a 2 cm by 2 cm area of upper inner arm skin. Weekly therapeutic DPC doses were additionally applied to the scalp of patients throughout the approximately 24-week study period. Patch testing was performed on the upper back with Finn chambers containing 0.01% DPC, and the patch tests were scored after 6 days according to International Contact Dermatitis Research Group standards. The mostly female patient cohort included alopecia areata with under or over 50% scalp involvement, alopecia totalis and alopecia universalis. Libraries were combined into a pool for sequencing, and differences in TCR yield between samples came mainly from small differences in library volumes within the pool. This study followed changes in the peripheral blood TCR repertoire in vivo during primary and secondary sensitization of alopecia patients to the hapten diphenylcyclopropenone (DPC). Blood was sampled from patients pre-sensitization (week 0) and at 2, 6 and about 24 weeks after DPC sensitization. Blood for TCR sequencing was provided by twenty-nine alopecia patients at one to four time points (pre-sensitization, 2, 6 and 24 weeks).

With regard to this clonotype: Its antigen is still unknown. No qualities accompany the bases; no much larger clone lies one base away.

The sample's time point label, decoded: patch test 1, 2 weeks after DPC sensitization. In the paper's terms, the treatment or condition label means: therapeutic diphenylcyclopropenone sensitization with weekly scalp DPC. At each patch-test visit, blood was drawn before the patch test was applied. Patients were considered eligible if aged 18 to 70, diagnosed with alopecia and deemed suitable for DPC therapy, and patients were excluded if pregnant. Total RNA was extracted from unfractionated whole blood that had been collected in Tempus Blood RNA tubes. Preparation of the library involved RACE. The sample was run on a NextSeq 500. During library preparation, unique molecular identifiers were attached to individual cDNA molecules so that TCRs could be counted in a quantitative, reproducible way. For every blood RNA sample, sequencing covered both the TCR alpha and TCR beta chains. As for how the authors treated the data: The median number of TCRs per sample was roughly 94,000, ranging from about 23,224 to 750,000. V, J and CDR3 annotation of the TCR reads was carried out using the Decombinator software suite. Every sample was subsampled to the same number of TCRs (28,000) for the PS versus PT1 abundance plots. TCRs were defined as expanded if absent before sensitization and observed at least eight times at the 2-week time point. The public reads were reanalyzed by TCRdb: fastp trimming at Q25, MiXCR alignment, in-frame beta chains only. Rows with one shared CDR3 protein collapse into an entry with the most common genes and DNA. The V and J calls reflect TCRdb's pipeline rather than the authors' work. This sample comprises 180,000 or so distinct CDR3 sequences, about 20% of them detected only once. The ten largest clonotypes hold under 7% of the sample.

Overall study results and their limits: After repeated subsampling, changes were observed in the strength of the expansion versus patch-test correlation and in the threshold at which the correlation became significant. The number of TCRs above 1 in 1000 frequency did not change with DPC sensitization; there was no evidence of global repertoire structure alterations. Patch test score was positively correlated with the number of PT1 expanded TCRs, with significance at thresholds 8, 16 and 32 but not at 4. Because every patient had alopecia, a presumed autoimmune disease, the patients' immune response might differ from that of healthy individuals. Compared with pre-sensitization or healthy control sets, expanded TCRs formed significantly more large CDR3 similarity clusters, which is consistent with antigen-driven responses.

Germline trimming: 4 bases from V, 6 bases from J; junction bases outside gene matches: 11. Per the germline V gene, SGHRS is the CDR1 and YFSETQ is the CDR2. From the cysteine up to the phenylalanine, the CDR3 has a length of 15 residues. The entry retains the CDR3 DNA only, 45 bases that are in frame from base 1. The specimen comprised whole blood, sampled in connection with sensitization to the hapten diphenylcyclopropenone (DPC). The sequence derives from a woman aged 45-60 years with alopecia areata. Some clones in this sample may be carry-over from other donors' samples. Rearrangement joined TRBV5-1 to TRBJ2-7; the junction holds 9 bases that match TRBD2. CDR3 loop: CASSGNSGSVPEQYF. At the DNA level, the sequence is TGCGCCAGCAGCGGAAATAGCGGGAGTGTTCCCGAGCAGTACTTC. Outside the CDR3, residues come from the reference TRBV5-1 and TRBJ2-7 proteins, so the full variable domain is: KAGVTQTPRYLIKTRGQQVTLSCSPISGHRSVSWYQQTPGQGLQFLFEYFSETQRNKGNFPGRFSGRQFSNSRSEMNVSTLELGDSALYLCASSGNSGSVPEQYFGPGTRLTVT.